Listed here is a single T cell receptor beta chain. The antigen is not known. This entry comes from a study of T cell responses to AZD1222 COVID-19 vaccine. The table came from immunoSEQ multiplex PCR; TCRdb's copy has only in-frame clones and leaves some out. The sample has around 120,000 clones, 92% seen once. Overall study findings and caveats: Vaccine-related CD4 TCRs covered spike, predominating at 160-218 and 743-854.

This CDR3 region has 16 residues. Germline CDR1 reads MNHNY; CDR2 reads SVGAGI (reference sequence). V was pared by 2 bases and J by 3 bases, with 8 bases of the junction left unmatched. J is TRBJ2-3 and V is TRBV6-6; 7 bases align to TRBD2. The sequencing here drew on peripheral blood, taken on day 0 of AZD1222 vaccination. The sequence came from an adult in good health. DNA for the CDR3: TGTGCCAGCAGTTACATCGGCGGGAGAGGTACAGATACGCAGTATTTT. As protein: CASSYIGGRGTDTQYF.